Listed here is a single TCR beta chain. Its target antigen remains unknown. It has no much larger one-base neighbor in the sample; base qualities were not kept. These data come from a study of a mutant IDH1 vaccine in newly diagnosed glioma (dated by TCRdb to the early 2020s). About the full investigation: In the chemotherapy-containing groups, vaccination started alongside temozolomide cycles, whereas in patients who had radiotherapy alone it started 4-6 weeks after radiotherapy. Of the roughly 33 treated patients, about 62% were male and approximately 38% were female, and the mean age was roughly 40 years. Prior to enrollment, standard therapy consisting of radiotherapy alone, temozolomide alone, or radiochemotherapy with temozolomide had been administered to patients, with the combination being received by most patients. The week-35 safety follow-up took place at visit V12, and the week-47 end of study took place at visit V13. Peripheral blood was collected at six visits: V03 (baseline), V05, V07, V10, V12 and V13. For exploratory analyses, longitudinal TCRB deep sequencing was carried out in some 25 treated patients wherever samples were available.

Libraries were constructed by the immunoSEQ multiplex PCR assay. Following the manufacturer's protocol, the hsTCRB Kit was used to amplify rearranged TCR beta chain sequences. An Illumina MiSeq was used to sequence the TCRB libraries. As for how the authors treated the data: The kit vendor's proprietary platform handled demultiplexing, trimming and gene mapping. TCRdb took over this immuneACCESS table, retaining in-frame rearrangements with V and J assigned. Such tables are incomplete; in checked studies, under half of the missing clones stem from an unresolved V gene, and the remainder is unexplained. That table is the source of V, J and clone size, and D and trimming were worked out from the DNA. The sample table holds around 60,000 clones, of which around 80% were seen once. About 4.1% of the sample belongs to the ten largest clones. Its CDR3 holds 15 amino acids, cysteine through phenylalanine. The kept DNA is CDR3 alone, 45 bases in frame from the first base. The V and J ends are trimmed by 7 bases and 1 base, leaving 17 bases between them. The germline V gene gives CDR1 as LGHNT and CDR2 as FRNRAP.

What the time point label conveys for this sample: week 35, safety follow-up. Each vaccine dose, consisting of 300 ug of a 20-mer mutant IDH1 peptide in Montanide, was administered subcutaneously with topical imiquimod. Patients were given eight vaccinations, in weeks 1, 3, 5, 7, 11, 15, 19 and 23, which matched visits V03 through V10. Donors had newly diagnosed WHO grade 3 or 4 IDH1-mutant astrocytomas with loss of nuclear ATRX. The samples were drawn from NOA16, a multicentre, single-arm, open-label phase I trial in Germany that tested a mutant IDH1 peptide vaccine in humans for the first time. The DNeasy Blood and Tissue Kit was used to extract genomic DNA from EDTA blood for TCRB sequencing. Beyond this particular receptor, the publication reports: Vaccine-induced immune responses across multiple MHC alleles were detected in 90% to 95% of patients. PBMC samples for TCRB deep sequencing were selected based on availability. Pseudoprogression appeared unrelated to alterations in the top peripheral T cell clonotypes detected by TCRB sequencing. It was noted by the authors that analyses of patient blood samples could not be reproduced owing to sample limitations.

The source material was PBMCs, sampled from a glioma patient whose treatment included an IDH1 peptide vaccine. This receptor was taken from a man aged 25 to 40 with glioma. The receptor chain draws on TRBV12-5 and TRBJ2-7, with the D assignment possibly TRBD1 or TRBD2, given 7 matching bases for each. In nucleotides, the sequence is TGTGCTAGTGCCGATCCCAGGGGGGGTTCCTACGAGCAGTACTTC. Its protein product is CASADPRGGSYEQYF. With all but the CDR3 taken from the reference TRBV12-5 and TRBJ2-7 genes, the full variable domain is: DARVTQTPRHKVTEMGQEVTMRCQPILGHNTVFWYRQTMMQGLELLAYFRNRAPLDDSGMPKDRFSAEMPDATLATLKIQPSEPRDSAVYFCASADPRGGSYEQYFGPGTRLTVT.